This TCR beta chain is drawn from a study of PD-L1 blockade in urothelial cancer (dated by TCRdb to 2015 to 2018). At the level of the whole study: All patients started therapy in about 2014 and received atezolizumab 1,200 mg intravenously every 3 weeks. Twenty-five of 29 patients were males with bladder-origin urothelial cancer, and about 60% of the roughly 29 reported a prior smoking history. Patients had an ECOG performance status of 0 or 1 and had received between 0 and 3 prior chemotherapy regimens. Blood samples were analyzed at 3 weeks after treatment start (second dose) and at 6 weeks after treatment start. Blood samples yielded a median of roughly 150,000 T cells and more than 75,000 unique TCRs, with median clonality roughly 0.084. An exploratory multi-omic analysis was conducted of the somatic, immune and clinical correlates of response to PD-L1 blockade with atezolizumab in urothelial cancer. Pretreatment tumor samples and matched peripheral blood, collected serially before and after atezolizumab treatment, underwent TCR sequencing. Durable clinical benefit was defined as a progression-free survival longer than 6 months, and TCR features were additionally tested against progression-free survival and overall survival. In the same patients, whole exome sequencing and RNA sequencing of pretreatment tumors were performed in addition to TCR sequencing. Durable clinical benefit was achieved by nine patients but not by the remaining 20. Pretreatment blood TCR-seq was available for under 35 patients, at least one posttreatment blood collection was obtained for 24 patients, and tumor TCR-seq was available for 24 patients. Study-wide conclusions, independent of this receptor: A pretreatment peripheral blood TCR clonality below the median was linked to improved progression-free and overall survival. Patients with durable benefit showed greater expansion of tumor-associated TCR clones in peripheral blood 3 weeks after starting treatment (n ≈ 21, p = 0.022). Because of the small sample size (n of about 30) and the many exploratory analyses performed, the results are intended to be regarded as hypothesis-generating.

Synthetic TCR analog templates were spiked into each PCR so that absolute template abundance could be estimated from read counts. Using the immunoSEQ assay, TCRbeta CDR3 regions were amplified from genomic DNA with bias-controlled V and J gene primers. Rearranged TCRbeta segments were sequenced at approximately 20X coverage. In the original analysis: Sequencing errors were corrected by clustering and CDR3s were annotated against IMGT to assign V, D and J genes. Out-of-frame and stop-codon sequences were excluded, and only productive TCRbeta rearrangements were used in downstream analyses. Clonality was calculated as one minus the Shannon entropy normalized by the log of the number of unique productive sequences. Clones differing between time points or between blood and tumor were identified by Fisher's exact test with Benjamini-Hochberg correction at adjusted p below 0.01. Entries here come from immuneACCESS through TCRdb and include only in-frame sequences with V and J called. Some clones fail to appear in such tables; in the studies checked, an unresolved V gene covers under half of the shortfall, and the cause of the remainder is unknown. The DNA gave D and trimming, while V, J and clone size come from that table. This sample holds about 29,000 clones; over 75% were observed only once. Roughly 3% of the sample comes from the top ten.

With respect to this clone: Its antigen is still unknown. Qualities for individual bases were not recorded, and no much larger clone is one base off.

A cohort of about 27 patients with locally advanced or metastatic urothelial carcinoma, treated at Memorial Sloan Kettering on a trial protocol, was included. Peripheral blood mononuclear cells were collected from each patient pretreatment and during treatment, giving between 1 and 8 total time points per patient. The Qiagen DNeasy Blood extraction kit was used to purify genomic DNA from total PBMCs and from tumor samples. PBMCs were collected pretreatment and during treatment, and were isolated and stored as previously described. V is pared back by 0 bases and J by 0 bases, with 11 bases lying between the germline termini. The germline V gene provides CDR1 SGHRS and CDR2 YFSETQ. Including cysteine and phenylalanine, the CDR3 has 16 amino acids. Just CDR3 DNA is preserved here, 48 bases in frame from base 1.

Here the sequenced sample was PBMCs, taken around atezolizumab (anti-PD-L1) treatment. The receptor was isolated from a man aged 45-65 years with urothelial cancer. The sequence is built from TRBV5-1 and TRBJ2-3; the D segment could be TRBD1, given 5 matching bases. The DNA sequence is TGCGCCAGCAGCTTGGTTCGGCAGGGAAGCACAGATACGCAGTATTTT. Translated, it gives CASSLVRQGSTDTQYF.